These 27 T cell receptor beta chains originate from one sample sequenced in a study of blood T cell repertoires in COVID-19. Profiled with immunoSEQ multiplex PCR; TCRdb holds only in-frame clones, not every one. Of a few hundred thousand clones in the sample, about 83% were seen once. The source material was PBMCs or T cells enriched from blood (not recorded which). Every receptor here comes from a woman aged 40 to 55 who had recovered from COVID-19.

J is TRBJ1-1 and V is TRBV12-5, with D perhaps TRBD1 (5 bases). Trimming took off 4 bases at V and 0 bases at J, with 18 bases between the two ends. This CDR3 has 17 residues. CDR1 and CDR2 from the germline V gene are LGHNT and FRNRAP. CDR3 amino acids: CASGWPGAVGMNTEAFF. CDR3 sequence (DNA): TGTGCTAGTGGTTGGCCTGGGGCCGTGGGTATGAACACTGAAGCTTTCTTT.

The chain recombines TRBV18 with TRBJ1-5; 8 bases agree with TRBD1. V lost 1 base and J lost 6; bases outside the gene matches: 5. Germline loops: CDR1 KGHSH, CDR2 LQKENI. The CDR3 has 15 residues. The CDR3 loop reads CASSPQQGAGQPQHF. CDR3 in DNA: TGTGCCAGCTCACCACAGCAGGGGGCAGGTCAGCCCCAGCATTTT. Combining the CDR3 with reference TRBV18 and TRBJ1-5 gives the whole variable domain NAGVMQNPRHLVRRRGQEARLRCSPMKGHSHVYWYRQLPEEGLKFMVYLQKENIIDESGMPKERFSAEFPKEGPSILRIQQVVRGDSAAYFCASSPQQGAGQPQHFGDGTRLSIL.

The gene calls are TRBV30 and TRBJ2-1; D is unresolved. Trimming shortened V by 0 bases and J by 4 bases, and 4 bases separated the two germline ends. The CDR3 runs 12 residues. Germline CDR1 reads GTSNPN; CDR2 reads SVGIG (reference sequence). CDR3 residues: CAWSVQYNEQFF. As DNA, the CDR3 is TGTGCCTGGAGTGTACAGTACAATGAGCAGTTCTTC. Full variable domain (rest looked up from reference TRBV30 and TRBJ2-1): SQTIHQWPATLVQPVGSPLSLECTVEGTSNPNLYWYRQAAGRGLQLLFYSVGIGQISSEVPQNLSASRPQDRQFILSSKKLLLSDSGFYLCAWSVQYNEQFFGPGTRLTVL.

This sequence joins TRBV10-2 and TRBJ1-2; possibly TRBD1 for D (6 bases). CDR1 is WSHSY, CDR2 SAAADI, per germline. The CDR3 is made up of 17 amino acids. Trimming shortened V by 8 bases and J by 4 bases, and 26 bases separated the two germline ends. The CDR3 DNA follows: TGCGCCAGCCGGGGGGGCAGGCAGGGCGTTTTCGGCTATGGCTACACCTTC. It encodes CASRGGRQGVFGYGYTF.

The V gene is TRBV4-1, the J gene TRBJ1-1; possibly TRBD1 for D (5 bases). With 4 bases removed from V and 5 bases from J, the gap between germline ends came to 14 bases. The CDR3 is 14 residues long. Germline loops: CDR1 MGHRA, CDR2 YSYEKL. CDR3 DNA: TGCGCCAGCAGCCCGTCCACCGGGGGTACTGAAGCTTTCTTT. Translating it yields CASSPSTGGTEAFF.

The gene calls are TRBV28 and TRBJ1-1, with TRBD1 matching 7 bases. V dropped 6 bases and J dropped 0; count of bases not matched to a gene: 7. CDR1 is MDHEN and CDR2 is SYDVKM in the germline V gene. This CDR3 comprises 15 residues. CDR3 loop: CASSLLGQVNTEAFF. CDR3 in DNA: TGTGCCAGCAGCCTACTAGGACAGGTGAACACTGAAGCTTTCTTT.

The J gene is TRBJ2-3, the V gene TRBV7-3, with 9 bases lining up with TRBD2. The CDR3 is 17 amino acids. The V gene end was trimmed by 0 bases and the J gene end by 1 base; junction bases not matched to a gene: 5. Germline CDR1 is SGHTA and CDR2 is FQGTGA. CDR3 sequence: CASSLTRAGGGTDTQYF. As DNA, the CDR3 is TGTGCCAGCAGCTTAACAAGGGCGGGAGGGGGCACAGATACGCAGTATTTT.

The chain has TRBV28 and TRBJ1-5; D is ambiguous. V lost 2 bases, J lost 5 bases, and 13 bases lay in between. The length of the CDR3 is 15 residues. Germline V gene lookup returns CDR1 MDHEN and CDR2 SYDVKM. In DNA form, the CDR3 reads TGTGCCAGCAGTTTAGCAGCGGCCCCTCATCAGCCCCAGCATTTT. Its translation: CASSLAAAPHQPQHF.

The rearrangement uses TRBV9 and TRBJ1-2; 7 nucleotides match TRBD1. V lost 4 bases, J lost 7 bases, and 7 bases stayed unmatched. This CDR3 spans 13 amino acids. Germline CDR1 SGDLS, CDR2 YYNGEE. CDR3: CASSKRQGGGYTF. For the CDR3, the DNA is TGTGCCAGCAGCAAGAGGCAGGGGGGTGGCTACACCTTC.

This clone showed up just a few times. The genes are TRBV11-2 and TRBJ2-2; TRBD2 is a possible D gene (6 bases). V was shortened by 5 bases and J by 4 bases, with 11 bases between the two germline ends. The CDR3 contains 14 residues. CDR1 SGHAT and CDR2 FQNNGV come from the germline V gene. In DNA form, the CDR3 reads TGTGCCAGCAGCCCCCGGGAGCGCACCGGGGAGCTGTTTTTT. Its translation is CASSPRERTGELFF.

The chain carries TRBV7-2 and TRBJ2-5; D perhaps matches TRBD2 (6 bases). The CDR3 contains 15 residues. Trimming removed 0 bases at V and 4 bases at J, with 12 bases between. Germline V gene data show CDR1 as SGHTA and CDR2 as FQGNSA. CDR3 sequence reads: CASSLARDLRETQYF. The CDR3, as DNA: TGTGCCAGCAGCTTAGCCCGGGACTTAAGAGAGACCCAGTACTTC.

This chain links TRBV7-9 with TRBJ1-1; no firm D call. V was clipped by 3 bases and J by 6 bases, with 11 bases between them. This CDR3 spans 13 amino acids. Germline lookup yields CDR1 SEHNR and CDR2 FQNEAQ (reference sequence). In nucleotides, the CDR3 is TGTGCCAGCAGCTTCGACCAACAGCCTGAAGCTTTCTTT. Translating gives CASSFDQQPEAFF.

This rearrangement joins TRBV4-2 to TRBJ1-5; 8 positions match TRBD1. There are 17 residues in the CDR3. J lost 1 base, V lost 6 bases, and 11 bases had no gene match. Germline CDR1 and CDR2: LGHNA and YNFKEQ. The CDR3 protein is CASRDLGTGLSNQPQHF. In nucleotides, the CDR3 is TGTGCCAGCAGGGACCTTGGGACAGGTCTAAGCAATCAGCCCCAGCATTTT.

This chain's CDR3 is CASSGRGSYEQYF. In DNA form, the CDR3 reads TGTGCCAGCAGCGGCAGGGGGAGCTACGAGCAGTACTTC. This chain links TRBV9 with TRBJ2-7; TRBD1 matches at 7 bases. Germline V gene data show CDR1 as SGDLS and CDR2 as YYNGEE. The V gene end was trimmed by 3 bases and the J gene end by 3 bases; junction bases not matched to a gene: 3. CDR3 length: 13 residues.

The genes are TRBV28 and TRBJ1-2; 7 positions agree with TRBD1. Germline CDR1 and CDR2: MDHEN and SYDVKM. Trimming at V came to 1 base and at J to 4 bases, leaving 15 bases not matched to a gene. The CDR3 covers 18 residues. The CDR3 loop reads CASSLSPQGSRFSYGYTF. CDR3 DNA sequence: TGTGCCAGCAGTTTATCCCCACAGGGGTCTCGGTTTAGCTATGGCTACACCTTC.

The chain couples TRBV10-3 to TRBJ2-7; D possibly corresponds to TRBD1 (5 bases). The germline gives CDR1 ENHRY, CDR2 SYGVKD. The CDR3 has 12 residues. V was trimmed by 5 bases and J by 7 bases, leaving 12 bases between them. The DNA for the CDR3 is TGTGCCATCAGTAAACAGGTAAATGAGCAGTACTTC. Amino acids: CAISKQVNEQYF.

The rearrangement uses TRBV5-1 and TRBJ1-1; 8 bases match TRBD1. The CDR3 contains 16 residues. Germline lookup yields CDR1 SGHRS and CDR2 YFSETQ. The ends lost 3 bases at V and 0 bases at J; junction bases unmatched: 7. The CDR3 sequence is CASSSGQDLMNTEAFF. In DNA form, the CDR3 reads TGCGCCAGCAGCTCGGGACAGGACCTAATGAACACTGAAGCTTTCTTT.

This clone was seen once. The CDR3 is CASSLQGLAGSDTQYF. CDR3 bases: TGTGCCAGCAGCTTACAAGGTTTAGCTGGTTCAGATACGCAGTATTTT. The V call is TRBV11-2, the J call TRBJ2-3; no definite D call. The germline V gene has CDR1 SGHAT and CDR2 FQNNGV. With 2 bases removed from V and 4 bases from J, the gap between germline ends came to 16 bases. The CDR3 covers 16 residues.

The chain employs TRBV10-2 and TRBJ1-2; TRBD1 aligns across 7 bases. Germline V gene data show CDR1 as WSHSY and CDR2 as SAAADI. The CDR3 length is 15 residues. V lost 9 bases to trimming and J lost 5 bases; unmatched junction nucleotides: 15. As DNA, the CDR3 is TGCGCCAGTAGGCCTACAGGGGCCGCAGCATATGGCTACACCTTC. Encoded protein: CASRPTGAAAYGYTF.

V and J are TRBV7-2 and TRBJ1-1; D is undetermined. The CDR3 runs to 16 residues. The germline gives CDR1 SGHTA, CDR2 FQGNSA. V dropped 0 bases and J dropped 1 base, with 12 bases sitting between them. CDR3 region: CASSLARRSWNTEAFF. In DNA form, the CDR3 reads TGTGCCAGCAGCTTAGCCCGCAGGTCCTGGAACACTGAAGCTTTCTTT.

The CDR3 DNA reads as TGTGCCAGCAGCGGAGGAGCTAGCGGGAGTATCGAGCAGTACTTC. Encoded protein: CASSGGASGSIEQYF. The V call is TRBV25-1, the J call TRBJ2-7, with 10 bases lining up with TRBD2. From germline, CDR1 is MGHDK and CDR2 SYGVNS. The CDR3 is 15 residues long. The ends lost 6 bases at V and 6 bases at J; junction bases unmatched: 11.

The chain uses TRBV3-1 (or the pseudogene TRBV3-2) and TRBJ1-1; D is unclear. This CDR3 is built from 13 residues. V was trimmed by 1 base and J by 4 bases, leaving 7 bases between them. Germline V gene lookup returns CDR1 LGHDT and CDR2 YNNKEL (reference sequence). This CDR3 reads CASSQVRTTEAFF. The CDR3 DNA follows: TGTGCCAGCAGCCAAGTGCGTACCACTGAAGCTTTCTTT.

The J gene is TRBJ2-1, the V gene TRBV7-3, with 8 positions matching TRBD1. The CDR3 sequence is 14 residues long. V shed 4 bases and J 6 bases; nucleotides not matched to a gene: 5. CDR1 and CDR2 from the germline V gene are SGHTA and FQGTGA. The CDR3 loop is CASSYDRGGNEQFF. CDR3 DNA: TGTGCCAGCAGCTACGACAGGGGAGGCAATGAGCAGTTCTTC. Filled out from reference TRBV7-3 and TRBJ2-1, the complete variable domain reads GAGVSQTPSNKVTEKGKYVELRCDPISGHTALYWYRQSLGQGPEFLIYFQGTGAADDSGLPNDRFFAVRPEGSVSTLKIQRTERGDSAVYLCASSYDRGGNEQFFGPGTRLTVL.

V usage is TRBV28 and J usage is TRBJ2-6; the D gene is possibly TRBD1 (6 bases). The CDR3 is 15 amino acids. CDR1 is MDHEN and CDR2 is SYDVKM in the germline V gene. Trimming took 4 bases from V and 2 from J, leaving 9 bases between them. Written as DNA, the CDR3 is TGTGCCAGCAGTTCCCCAGGGGCTGGGGCCAACGTCCTGACTTTC. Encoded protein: CASSSPGAGANVLTF. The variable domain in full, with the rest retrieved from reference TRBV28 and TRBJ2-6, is DVKVTQSSRYLVKRTGEKVFLECVQDMDHENMFWYRQDPGLGLRLIYFSYDVKMKEKGDIPEGYSVSREKKERFSLILESASTNQTSMYLCASSSPGAGANVLTFGAGSRLTVL.

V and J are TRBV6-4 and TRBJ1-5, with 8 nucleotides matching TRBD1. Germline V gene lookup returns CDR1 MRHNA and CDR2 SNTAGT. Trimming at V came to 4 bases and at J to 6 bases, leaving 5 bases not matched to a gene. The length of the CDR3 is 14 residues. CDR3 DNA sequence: TGTGCCAGCAGTGTGACAGGGGAGTGTCAGCCCCAGCATTTT. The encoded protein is CASSVTGECQPQHF.

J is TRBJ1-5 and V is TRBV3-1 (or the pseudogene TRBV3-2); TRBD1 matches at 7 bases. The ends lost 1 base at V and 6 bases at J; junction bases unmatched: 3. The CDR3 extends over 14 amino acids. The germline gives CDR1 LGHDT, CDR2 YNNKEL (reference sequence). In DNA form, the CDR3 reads TGTGCCAGCAGCCAAGCACGGACAGGTCAGCCCCAGCATTTT. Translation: CASSQARTGQPQHF.

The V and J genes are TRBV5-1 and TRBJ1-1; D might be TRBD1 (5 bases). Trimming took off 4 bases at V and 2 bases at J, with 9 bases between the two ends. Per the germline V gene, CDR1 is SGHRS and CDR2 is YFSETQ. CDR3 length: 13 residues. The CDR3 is CASSPGINTEAFF. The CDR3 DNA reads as TGCGCCAGCAGCCCAGGGATCAACACTGAAGCTTTCTTT.